What follows are 18 T cell receptor beta chains derived from one specimen sequenced in a study of T-cell reconstitution after alpha-beta-depleted transplantation in children. Researchers prepared the TCRbeta library using unique molecular identifiers, the study reports. TCRdb re-called the PCR reads with MiXCR, one entry per CDR3 protein. Among 230,000 or so distinct CDR3 sequences, 12% were seen once, and the ten largest hold around 3%. The material was PBMCs from the stem cell graft donor, obtained from the stem cell graft. Receptor source: a human donor who donated a stem cell graft to a child with acute lymphoblastic leukemia.

There are many counts of this clonotype. The chain uses TRBV20-1 and TRBJ1-4; D remains ambiguous. The CDR3 consists of 13 residues. Trimming shortened V by 1 base and J by 3 bases, and 6 bases separated the two germline ends. In germline, CDR1 is DFQATT, CDR2 SNEGSKA (reference sequence). CDR3 sequence: CSARGRPNEKLFF. The CDR3 nucleotides are TGCAGTGCTAGAGGGAGGCCTAATGAAAAACTGTTTTTT.

In the case of this clonotype: A clone one base away is much larger, so this may be a read error. The chain recombines TRBV4-2 with TRBJ2-2, with D possibly TRBD1 on 5 matching bases. Between the trimmed V and J ends, which lost 0 bases and 4 bases, there was a span of 21 bases. The CDR3 is made up of 19 amino acids. From germline, CDR1 is LGHNA and CDR2 YNFKEQ. The CDR3 region has the DNA TGTGCCAGCAGCCAAGATTACCCAGGGCGAGTGGCGTTCACCGGGGAGCTGTTTTTT. It specifies CASSQDYPGRVAFTGELFF.

Ten or more counts support this clonotype. The chain combines TRBV29-1 with TRBJ2-3; weak D call: TRBD1 (5 bases). Trimming removed 6 bases at V and 6 bases at J, with 19 bases between. The CDR3 covers 14 residues. Germline V gene sequence: CDR1 SQVTM, CDR2 ANQGSEA. The CDR3 DNA reads TGCAGCGTCGCCGGGCAGGGCGCCTCCGATACGCAGTATTTT. Its protein product is CSVAGQGASDTQYF.

This clonotype occurred many times. This chain connects TRBV12-3 or TRBV12-4 to TRBJ2-5; no definite D call. This CDR3 has 14 residues. The V end lost 1 base, the J end lost 5 bases, and 11 bases lay between the germline ends. This CDR3 reads CASSLGPVVETQYF. The CDR3 nucleotides read TGTGCCAGCAGTTTAGGCCCCGTCGTTGAGACCCAGTACTTC.

There are many counts of this clonotype. The chain joins TRBV6-1 to TRBJ2-3; D is tentatively TRBD1 or TRBD2 (5 bases each). This CDR3 has 15 amino acids. In germline, CDR1 is MNHNS, CDR2 SASEGT. V gave up 6 bases and J gave up 8 bases, with 21 bases separating them. CDR3 sequence reads: CASRPPPVGVPTQYF. The DNA of the CDR3 is TGTGCCAGCAGGCCCCCTCCGGTGGGGGTCCCTACGCAGTATTTT.

This chain joins TRBV5-4 and TRBJ1-3, with D possibly matching TRBD1 (5 bases). Per germline, CDR1 SGHNT and CDR2 YYREEE (reference sequence). CDR3 length: 16 residues. V was cut by 7 bases and J by 4 bases, with 21 bases left in between. The CDR3 DNA sequence: TGTGCCAGCGGCTCCGGGGGGTCCTGGGACGGAAACACCATATATTTT. Its translation: CASGSGGSWDGNTIYF.

This clonotype was found many times. This chain links TRBV6-5 with TRBJ2-7; D is perhaps TRBD1 (6 bases). In germline, CDR1 is MNHEY, CDR2 SVGAGI. Trimming left V 2 bases short and J 5 bases short, with 16 bases between. CDR3 length equals 15 residues. The CDR3 nucleotides read TGTGCCAGCAGTTACAGGGGGTCCGAAACCCACGAGCAGTACTTC. This sequence encodes CASSYRGSETHEQYF.

In the case of this clonotype: A much larger clone differs from this one at a single base, so this may be a read error. The J gene is TRBJ2-7, the V gene TRBV6-1; 9 nucleotides align to TRBD2. Germline V gene sequence: CDR1 MNHNS, CDR2 SASEGT. Losses at the gene ends were 6 bases for V and 2 bases for J; bases not matched to a gene: 8. The CDR3 consists of 15 residues. The CDR3 is CASSTARLAAYEQYF. The CDR3 DNA reads TGTGCCAGCAGCACCGCGCGACTAGCGGCCTACGAGCAGTACTTC.

DNA of the CDR3: TGCAGTGCACCCCTAGGAGAGAGGGGGGGCTACAATGAGCAGTTCTTC. This sequence encodes CSAPLGERGGYNEQFF. This rearrangement joins TRBV20-1 to TRBJ2-1, with a tentative D call TRBD2 (7 bases). Germline loops: CDR1 DFQATT, CDR2 SNEGSKA (reference sequence). The CDR3 is 16 residues long. V was shortened by 6 bases and J by 3 bases, with 21 bases between the two germline ends.

This clonotype was counted many times. This chain connects TRBV28 to TRBJ1-2; possibly TRBD1 for D (5 bases). V dropped 3 bases and J dropped 7 bases, with 18 bases sitting between them. In germline, CDR1 is MDHEN, CDR2 SYDVKM. The CDR3 sequence is 15 residues long. CDR3 region: CASSFSGKGPSGYTF. The CDR3 DNA reads as TGTGCCAGCAGTTTTTCAGGCAAGGGACCCAGTGGCTACACCTTC.

Ten or more counts support this clonotype. The chain couples TRBV29-1 to TRBJ1-1; 10 positions match TRBD1. The CDR3 spans 14 residues. Germline V gene lookup returns CDR1 SQVTM and CDR2 ANQGSEA. V lost 6 bases, J lost 4 bases, and 8 bases stayed unmatched. This CDR3 is CSVDRGGTGTEAFF. The CDR3, as DNA: TGCAGCGTGGACAGGGGGGGCACGGGCACTGAAGCTTTCTTT.

In its sample, this clonotype was seen many times. DNA of the CDR3: TGTGCCAGCAGTTACCTAGGGACAGGGCGTCCGAACACTGAAGCTTTCTTT. This gives the protein CASSYLGTGRPNTEAFF. The chain couples TRBV6-5 to TRBJ1-1; 9 bases agree with TRBD1. With 2 bases clipped from V and 1 base from J, the junction kept 8 bases outside the gene matches. The length of the CDR3 is 17 residues. Germline CDR1 is MNHEY and CDR2 is SVGAGI.

The sample holds many counts of this clonotype. This sequence joins TRBV28 and TRBJ1-6; D is possibly TRBD1 (5 bases). This CDR3 comprises 18 residues. CDR1 and CDR2 from the germline V gene are MDHEN and SYDVKM. V was clipped by 6 bases and J by 3 bases, with 21 bases between them. The CDR3 DNA reads as TGTGCCAGCAGCCGAGTCCGGGGCAACCGTGACTATAATTCACCCCTCCACTTT. Translating gives CASSRVRGNRDYNSPLHF.

This clonotype was seen many times. The chain links TRBV5-1 to TRBJ2-7; D is undetermined. Germline values: CDR1 SGHRS, CDR2 YFSETQ. This CDR3 comprises 13 residues. Between the trimmed V and J ends, which lost 1 base and 5 bases, there was a span of 10 bases. The CDR3, as DNA: TGCGCCAGCAGCTTGACCCCTAGAAACGAGCAGTACTTC. Protein sequence: CASSLTPRNEQYF.

The chain combines TRBV12-3 or TRBV12-4 with TRBJ2-2; D may be TRBD1 (6 bases). The V end was cut by 6 bases, the J end by 6 bases, with 8 bases between. CDR3 length: 12 amino acids. CDR3 region: CASRSGAGELFF. The CDR3 DNA sequence: TGTGCCAGCAGATCAGGGGCCGGGGAGCTGTTTTTT.

This clonotype was detected many times. J is TRBJ1-4 and V is TRBV5-1; 9 bases fit TRBD1. The CDR3 is made up of 14 amino acids. The germline gives CDR1 SGHRS, CDR2 YFSETQ. J was trimmed by 7 bases and V by 4 bases; bases with no gene match: 5. The CDR3 DNA follows: TGCGCCAGCAGCGCCGGGACAGGGAGTGAAAAACTGTTTTTT. Residues: CASSAGTGSEKLFF.

This clonotype was recorded at least ten times. V is TRBV7-6 and J is TRBJ2-1; D is unclear. Germline CDR1 and CDR2: SGHVS and FNYEAQ. The CDR3 runs to 16 residues. V was clipped by 2 bases and J by 3 bases, with 14 bases between them. The CDR3 is CASSLLPGPNYNEQFF. Here the CDR3 DNA reads TGTGCCAGCAGCTTACTTCCGGGCCCAAACTACAATGAGCAGTTCTTC.

This clonotype has only a few counts. This rearrangement joins TRBV28 to TRBJ2-1, with 8 bases fitting TRBD2. Germline V gene data show CDR1 as MDHEN and CDR2 as SYDVKM. V gave up 6 bases and J gave up 6 bases; unmatched junction bases: 13. This CDR3 contains 16 residues. CDR3 sequence (DNA): TGTGCCAGCAGAACCATCCCCGGGACTAGGGCCAATGAGCAGTTCTTC. Translation gives CASRTIPGTRANEQFF.